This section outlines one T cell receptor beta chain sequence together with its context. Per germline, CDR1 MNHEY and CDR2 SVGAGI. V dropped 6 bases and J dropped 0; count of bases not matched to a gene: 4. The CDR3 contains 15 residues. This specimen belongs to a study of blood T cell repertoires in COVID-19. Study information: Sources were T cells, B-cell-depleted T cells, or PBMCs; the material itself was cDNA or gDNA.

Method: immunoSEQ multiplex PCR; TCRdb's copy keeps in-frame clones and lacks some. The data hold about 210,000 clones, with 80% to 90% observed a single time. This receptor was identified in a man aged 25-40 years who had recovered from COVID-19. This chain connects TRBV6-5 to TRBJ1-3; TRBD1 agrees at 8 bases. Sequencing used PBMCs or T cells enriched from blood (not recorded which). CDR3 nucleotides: TGTGCCAGCAGAGACAGGGGCAGCTCTGGAAACACCATATATTTT. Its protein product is CASRDRGSSGNTIYF.